This T cell receptor (beta chain) was identified in a study of blood T cells in healthy people across ages. This clonotype was observed a few times. CDR3 length: 17 residues. Germline V CDR1 and CDR2: SGHRS, YFSETQ. V shed 0 bases, J shed 6 bases, and the junction held 12 bases outside the gene matches. Alongside a J-beta primer mix, a sample-barcoded 5' primer served in a second PCR lasting about 7 to 11 cycles. TCRdb re-called the 5' RACE reads through MiXCR, storing one row per CDR3 protein. This repertoire shows fewer than 1,200,000 distinct CDR3 sequences, roughly a quarter found once; its top ten account for 0.65% to 0.95%. Healthy Russian Caucasian donors spanned ages about 6 to 100 years. This same sample was also taken into another study, of T cells of mothers and their children.

The chain joins TRBV5-1 to TRBJ2-3; 8 bases match TRBD2. Sequencing was performed on blood. This TCR came from a girl aged 2-10 years in good health. The CDR3 region is CASSLAPSGSLADTQYF. CDR3 coding DNA: TGCGCCAGCAGCTTGGCACCTAGCGGGTCTCTCGCGGATACGCAGTATTTT. Complete variable domain (other parts from reference TRBV5-1 and TRBJ2-3): KAGVTQTPRYLIKTRGQQVTLSCSPISGHRSVSWYQQTPGQGLQFLFEYFSETQRNKGNFPGRFSGRQFSNSRSEMNVSTLELGDSALYLCASSLAPSGSLADTQYFGPGTRLTVL.